This T cell receptor beta chain was documented in a study of blood T cell repertoires in COVID-19 (TCRdb year 2020). Context from the whole study: Collaborator samples came from the United States, Italy and Spain and covered acute and convalescent phases of COVID-19. Sample metadata almost always included a de-identified subject ID, COVID-19 status, age in years and sex. Where HLA class I and class II types were available, the types were taken from metadata supplied by the sample provider, not from assay-based typing. Samples were obtained from the ongoing ImmuneRACE study (first 160 participants) and from 1,254 subjects provided by 6 global collaborators. The prospective study material was composed of cDNA or gDNA derived from T cells, B-cell-depleted T cells, or PBMCs. Subjects who had been exposed to COVID-19, were actively infected with it, or had recovered from it provided the deeply sampled blood TCRbeta repertoires that made up the dataset. The repertoires were released in a freely available public database intended as a resource for research on the immune response to SARS-CoV-2. Broader findings and caveats from the paper: How much clinical and demographic metadata was included differed by source and by participant, and the metadata was provided uncurated.

TCRbeta CDR3 regions were amplified from genomic DNA using the immunoSEQ Assay, a bias-controlled multiplex PCR. The study's own analysis went as follows. Nucleated cell counts per sample were estimated from amplification of reference gene primers within the assay. To quantify the absolute abundance of each unique TCRbeta CDR3 rearrangement, sequence reads were collapsed and filtered. For each sample, productive Simpson clonality was calculated by taking the square root of Simpson's diversity index across productive rearrangements. The immuneACCESS repertoire file appears here via TCRdb, limited to in-frame rearrangements. These files lack a portion of the clones; in checked studies, under half of the deficit traces to unresolved V genes, and the cause of the others is not known. V and J calls plus clone size are reproduced from that table; the DNA served to infer D and trimming. Present in this sample are approximately 170,000 clones, 80% to 90% of which were seen just once. The ten most abundant clones make up about 8% of the sample.

Remarks on this clone: The antigen this receptor binds is unknown. Per-base qualities were not stored, and no clone one base away is much larger.

From the cysteine up to the phenylalanine, the CDR3 has a length of 14 residues. Only the CDR3 DNA is retained, 42 bases long and in frame from the first base. The junction shows trimming of 3 bases on V and 3 bases on J, plus 12 bases between the germline ends. Sequences MNHEY (CDR1) and SMNVEV (CDR2) are obtained from the germline V gene (reference sequence). Enrolling through a virtual design, the prospective study's participants ranged in age from roughly 18 to 95 years and lived across 24 United States geographic areas. Cohort assignment in the prospective study relied on participant-reported clinical history from a screening survey and a study questionnaire. For ImmuneRACE Cohort 3, a participant was defined as recovered based on two consecutive negative NP/OP PCR tests, clearance by a healthcare professional, or resolution of symptoms. In the prospective study, whole blood, serum and a nasopharyngeal or oropharyngeal swab were collected from each participant by mobile phlebotomists. Over a roughly 2-month period, participants in the prospective study had the option of providing additional blood draws and questionnaires. Blood samples from the prospective study were shipped frozen or at room temperature prior to DNA extraction.

The chain employs TRBV27 and TRBJ2-7, with no reliable assignment of the D segment. Input material: PBMCs or T cells enriched from blood (not recorded which). This clonotype was sampled from a woman aged 45-65 years who had recovered from COVID-19. The DNA is as follows: TGTGCCAGCAGTTTCTTCAGTGGTGACTACGAGCAGTACTTC. This is translated as CASSFFSGDYEQYF.